The source of this TCR beta chain is a study of T cell responses to AZD1222 COVID-19 vaccine. A word on this clone: Its cognate antigen is unknown.

V was cut by 3 bases and J by 3 bases, with 14 bases left in between. The CDR3 is made up of 15 amino acids. The germline V gene has CDR1 LGHNA and CDR2 YSLEER. Findings and limits, study-wide: Once two AZD1222 doses were given, Spike-specific TCR breadth and depth went up. Baseline seropositives among AZD1222 recipients totaled only 6 or 7. Donors were largely white British and mainly female; clonal diversity was possibly underestimated. A reported finding is that nearly half of spike-specific TCRs target unmutated variant regions.

The method was immunoSEQ multiplex PCR; TCRdb's version includes in-frame clones alone and lacks a portion of them. Of some 95,000 clones in the sample, just over 85% were seen once. This clonotype was obtained from an adult in good health. The chain has TRBV4-3 and TRBJ2-5; D might be TRBD2 (6 bases). Here the sequenced sample was peripheral blood, taken on day 0 of AZD1222 vaccination. CDR3 protein: CASSQGPGGEETQYF. For the CDR3, the DNA is TGCGCCAGCAGCCAGGGGCCGGGCGGGGAAGAGACCCAGTACTTC.